Each of the 23 T cell receptor beta chains below was sequenced from the same sample in a study of T cells after yellow fever vaccination. TCRdb passed the 5' RACE reads through MiXCR, listing each CDR3 protein once. The table shows about 330,000 distinct CDR3 sequences, with roughly 8.4% occurring only once. The sample in question was PBMCs, obtained approximately 47 days after the first yellow fever vaccination. All receptors come from a man younger than 35 who received the YFV17D yellow fever vaccine.

The chain recombines TRBV7-9 with TRBJ1-1; D is ambiguous. Germline V gene sequence: CDR1 SEHNR, CDR2 FQNEAQ (reference sequence). There are 15 residues in the CDR3. The V gene lost 5 bases and the J gene lost 3 bases, with 16 bases spanning the gap. CDR3 nucleotide sequence: TGTGCCAGCAGCACGAATATCCGGAGAGACACTGAAGCTTTCTTT. Protein sequence: CASSTNIRRDTEAFF.

The chain recombines TRBV20-1 with TRBJ2-3; TRBD1 aligns across 7 bases. In germline, CDR1 is DFQATT, CDR2 SNEGSKA (reference sequence). This CDR3 region has 15 residues. V lost 6 bases to trimming and J lost 6 bases; unmatched junction nucleotides: 15. CDR3 residues: CSAPPGQLSHDTQYF. CDR3 DNA sequence: TGCAGTGCCCCACCGGGACAGCTCTCCCATGATACGCAGTATTTT.

This clonotype was observed a handful of times. The chain links TRBV7-2 to TRBJ1-1; D might be TRBD1 (6 bases). Germline CDR1 reads SGHTA; CDR2 reads FQGNSA. V gave up 5 bases and J gave up 7 bases, with 14 bases separating them. CDR3 length equals 13 residues. CDR3 sequence reads: CASSVLTGNEAFF. The CDR3 region has the DNA TGTGCCAGCAGCGTTTTAACAGGGAATGAAGCTTTCTTT.

J is TRBJ1-1 and V is TRBV7-3; 7 nucleotides match TRBD1. V trimming: 5 bases; J trimming: 8 bases; junction bases outside the gene matches: 2. The CDR3 has 11 amino acids. Germline CDR1 is SGHTA and CDR2 is FQGTGA. The CDR3 DNA sequence: TGTGCCAGCAGCCAGGGGGGAGAAGCTTTCTTT. This sequence encodes CASSQGGEAFF. The complete variable domain, with remaining parts taken from reference TRBV7-3 and TRBJ1-1, reads GAGVSQTPSNKVTEKGKYVELRCDPISGHTALYWYRQSLGQGPEFLIYFQGTGAADDSGLPNDRFFAVRPEGSVSTLKIQRTERGDSAVYLCASSQGGEAFFGQGTRLTVV.

This chain uses TRBV11-2 with TRBJ1-1; unclear D gene. The germline V gene has CDR1 SGHAT and CDR2 FQNNGV. The CDR3 has 12 residues. With 1 base removed from V and 7 bases from J, the gap between germline ends came to 7 bases. The CDR3 sequence is CASSLVPDEAFF. CDR3 in DNA: TGTGCCAGCAGCTTAGTCCCAGATGAAGCTTTCTTT.

This clonotype was detected only a few times. The chain has TRBV29-1 and TRBJ2-6; no definite D call. CDR3 size: 15 residues. With 4 bases removed from V and 4 bases from J, the gap between germline ends came to 14 bases. Germline loops: CDR1 SQVTM, CDR2 ANQGSEA. This CDR3 is CSVGHSPPGANVLTF. The CDR3 DNA reads as TGCAGCGTTGGGCACAGCCCTCCCGGGGCCAACGTCCTGACTTTC.

This rearrangement joins TRBV29-1 to TRBJ2-1; 9 bases agree with TRBD1. This CDR3 region has 13 residues. In germline, CDR1 is SQVTM, CDR2 ANQGSEA. V lost 8 bases and J lost 5; bases outside the gene matches: 7. CDR3: CSLRDRANNEQFF. The CDR3 DNA is TGCAGCCTAAGGGACAGGGCTAACAATGAGCAGTTCTTC.

This clonotype was detected ten times or more. The rearrangement links TRBV12-3 or TRBV12-4 to TRBJ2-6; a weak D match, TRBD2 (5 bases). Trimming took off 2 bases at V and 0 bases at J, with 8 bases between the two ends. The CDR3 sequence is 16 residues long. The CDR3 nucleotides are TGTGCCAGCAGTTTAAGGGAGAACTCTGGGGCCAACGTCCTGACTTTC. Its translation: CASSLRENSGANVLTF.

This clonotype was seen a few times. The chain combines TRBV4-3 with TRBJ2-1; 9 bases are shared with TRBD2. The germline V gene encodes CDR1 LGHNA and CDR2 YSLEER. The CDR3 consists of 17 residues. The ends lost 0 bases at V and 6 bases at J; junction bases unmatched: 9. The CDR3 here is CASSQEGRGGASNEQFF. CDR3 DNA: TGCGCCAGCAGCCAAGAAGGGCGCGGGGGGGCGTCCAATGAGCAGTTCTTC.

V gene TRBV6-5 combines with J gene TRBJ2-2; D is possibly TRBD2 (6 bases). V lost 0 bases, J lost 1 base, and 9 bases lay in between. The germline CDR1 and CDR2 sequences are MNHEY and SVGAGI. The CDR3 spans 16 residues. The CDR3 protein is CASSYSLAENTGELFF. As DNA, the CDR3 is TGTGCCAGCAGTTACTCTTTAGCGGAGAACACCGGGGAGCTGTTTTTT.

Many counts were recorded for this clonotype. This chain uses TRBV20-1 with TRBJ2-1; unclear D gene. V was pared by 4 bases and J by 6 bases, with 4 bases between. The CDR3 consists of 10 residues. Germline CDR1 and CDR2: DFQATT and SNEGSKA (reference sequence). Written as DNA, the CDR3 is TGCAGTGCTACGAGCAATGAGCAGTTCTTC. Encoded protein: CSATSNEQFF.

The table lists this clonotype with a few counts. The rearrangement links TRBV10-3 to TRBJ2-5; perhaps TRBD1 as D (6 bases). Germline CDR1 reads ENHRY; CDR2 reads SYGVKD. The CDR3 contains 14 residues. V lost 3 bases and J lost 4, with 12 bases in between. The CDR3 loop reads CAISERQGLETQYF. In DNA, the CDR3 is TGTGCCATCAGTGAAAGGCAGGGGTTAGAGACCCAGTACTTC.

This clonotype was counted only a few times. The gene calls are TRBV12-3 or TRBV12-4 and TRBJ2-3; 11 bases are a match to TRBD2. J gave up 2 bases and V 6 bases, and 10 bases lay outside the gene matches. The CDR3 contains 17 residues. The CDR3 DNA reads as TGTGCCAGCAGCCCCTCGACTAGCGGGATTTTCACAGATACGCAGTATTTT. Its protein product is CASSPSTSGIFTDTQYF.

This clonotype came up a few times. The J gene is TRBJ2-7, the V gene TRBV2; D possibly uses TRBD1 or TRBD2 (6 bases each). The CDR3 totals 12 residues. Trimming took 4 bases from V and 6 from J, leaving 10 bases between them. Per germline, CDR1 SNHLY and CDR2 FYNNEI. The CDR3 loop reads CASSAQGGEQYV. The CDR3 DNA reads TGTGCCAGCAGTGCACAGGGAGGCGAGCAGTACGTC.

The chain links TRBV3-1 to TRBJ1-4; D remains ambiguous. Trimming removed 6 bases at V and 7 bases at J, with 6 bases between. The CDR3 spans 11 residues. Germline V gene data show CDR1 as LGHDT and CDR2 as YNNKEL (reference sequence). The CDR3 protein is CASRRSEKLFF. The CDR3 nucleotides are TGTGCCAGCAGGCGGAGTGAAAAACTGTTTTTT.

The gene calls are TRBV7-3 and TRBJ2-3; no definite D call. The germline gives CDR1 SGHTA, CDR2 FQGTGA. V was shortened by 0 bases and J by 7 bases, with 8 bases between the two germline ends. The CDR3 spans 13 residues. The CDR3 sequence is CASSLTQDYTQYF. In nucleotides, the CDR3 is TGTGCCAGCAGCTTAACTCAAGATTATACGCAGTATTTT.

CDR3 region: CASSKTVQDLSTNEKLFF. The CDR3 nucleotides are TGCGCCAGCAGTAAAACCGTTCAGGATCTCTCAACTAATGAAAAACTGTTTTTT. The rearrangement joins TRBV4-1 to TRBJ1-4; the D is unclear. CDR1 is MGHRA, CDR2 YSYEKL, per germline. With 6 bases removed from V and 0 bases from J, the gap between germline ends came to 20 bases. This CDR3 is 18 amino acids long.

This clonotype turned up a few times. This chain joins TRBV7-9 and TRBJ2-7; the D gene is possibly TRBD2 (7 bases). Between the trimmed V and J ends, which lost 1 base and 5 bases, there was a span of 15 bases. Per germline, CDR1 SEHNR and CDR2 FQNEAQ (reference sequence). CDR3 size: 15 residues. The CDR3, as DNA: TGTGCCAGCAGCTTAGAGGGGGGGCGCAGCAACGAGCAGTACTTC. Encoded protein: CASSLEGGRSNEQYF.

This clonotype was seen repeatedly, ten times or more. V and J are TRBV10-3 and TRBJ2-4, with D possibly being TRBD2 (7 bases). The V end lost 6 bases, the J end lost 7 bases, and 19 bases lay between the germline ends. CDR3 length: 15 amino acids. Germline values: CDR1 ENHRY, CDR2 SYGVKD. CDR3 nucleotides: TGTGCCATCAGCCCCCGGGGGGCTTCGTCGAACATTCAGTACTTC. Protein product: CAISPRGASSNIQYF.

There are a few counts of this clonotype. The rearrangement uses TRBV7-8 and TRBJ2-5, with D perhaps TRBD2 (5 bases). This CDR3 is built from 16 residues. Germline V gives CDR1 SGHVS, CDR2 FQNEAQ. The V end was cut by 0 bases, the J end by 4 bases, with 15 bases between. The CDR3 DNA reads as TGTGCCAGCAGCTTAGCGACGGCTAGCTATCCAGAGACCCAGTACTTC. It translates to CASSLATASYPETQYF.

The V gene is TRBV6-2 or TRBV6-3, the J gene TRBJ2-1, with 13 nucleotides matching TRBD2. CDR1 and CDR2 from the germline V gene are MNHEY and SVGEGT. Losses at the gene ends were 7 bases for V and 6 bases for J; bases not matched to a gene: 6. The CDR3 runs to 15 residues. The DNA for the CDR3 is TGTGCCAGCACCCTCACTAGCGGGGGGGTCAATGAGCAGTTCTTC. It encodes CASTLTSGGVNEQFF.

The genes are TRBV12-3 or TRBV12-4 and TRBJ2-5; weak D call: TRBD1 (6 bases). The V end was cut by 8 bases, the J end by 2 bases, with 21 bases between. CDR3 length: 16 residues. The CDR3 sequence is CASSAGTMSDQETQYF. The DNA for the CDR3 is TGTGCCAGCTCCGCCGGGACAATGAGTGATCAAGAGACCCAGTACTTC.

This clonotype showed up just a few times. V usage is TRBV20-1 and J usage is TRBJ2-5; no firm D call. V gave up 0 bases and J gave up 2 bases, with 7 bases separating them. There are 13 residues in the CDR3. Germline V gene lookup returns CDR1 DFQATT and CDR2 SNEGSKA (reference sequence). The CDR3 coding sequence is TGCAGTGCTAGAGATCCCTTTCAAGAGACCCAGTACTTC. Protein product: CSARDPFQETQYF.